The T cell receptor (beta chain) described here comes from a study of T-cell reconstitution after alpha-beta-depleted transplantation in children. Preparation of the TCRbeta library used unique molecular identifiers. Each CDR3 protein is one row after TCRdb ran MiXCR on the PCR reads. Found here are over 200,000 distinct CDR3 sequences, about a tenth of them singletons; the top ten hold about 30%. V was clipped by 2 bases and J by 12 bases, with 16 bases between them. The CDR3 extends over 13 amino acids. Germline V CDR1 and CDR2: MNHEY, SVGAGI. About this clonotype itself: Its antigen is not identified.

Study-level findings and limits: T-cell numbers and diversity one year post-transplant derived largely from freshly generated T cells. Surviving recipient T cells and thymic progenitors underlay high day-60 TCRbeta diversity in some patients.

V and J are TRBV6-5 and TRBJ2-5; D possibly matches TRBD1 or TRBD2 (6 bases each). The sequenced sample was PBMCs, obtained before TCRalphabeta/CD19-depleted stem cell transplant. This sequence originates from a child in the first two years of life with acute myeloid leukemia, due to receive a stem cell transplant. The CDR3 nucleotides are TGTGCCAGCAGTTACGGTAATCGGGGGCCGGAGTACTTC. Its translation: CASSYGNRGPEYF.